This T cell receptor (beta chain) was sequenced in a study of OX40 agonist ivuxolimab in advanced cancers. The overall study: Patients' therapy was ivuxolimab, an antibody that acts as an agonist of OX40 (CD134). Patients received ivuxolimab, an intravenous treatment, every 2 weeks at 0.01 to 10 mg/kg.

The CDR3 is made up of 13 amino acids. The V gene lost 7 bases and the J gene lost 2 bases, with 10 bases spanning the gap. The germline gives CDR1 SEHNR, CDR2 FQNEAQ (reference sequence). Worth noting for this clone: As yet, its antigen is unknown.

Regarding the study as a whole: The expanded peripheral T cells' antigen specificity was not determined.

Repertoires were generated with immunoSEQ multiplex PCR, while TCRdb's copy carries only in-frame clones and drops some. The sample yields 69,000 or so clones, 70% to 90% seen once. This sequence joins TRBV7-9 and TRBJ2-3; D is perhaps TRBD1 or TRBD2 (5 bases each). This TCR was recovered from an adult with an advanced solid tumor such as melanoma, head and neck, liver or kidney cancer. Sequenced here: CD4+ or CD8+ T cells sorted from blood, sampled in a trial of the OX40 agonist ivuxolimab. CDR3 loop: CASTTGTTDTQYF. CDR3 coding DNA: TGTGCCAGCACTACGGGGACCACAGATACGCAGTATTTT.